What follows are 26 T cell receptor beta chains derived from one specimen sequenced in a study of OX40 agonist ivuxolimab in advanced cancers. TCRdb keeps only in-frame clones here, not all; method: immunoSEQ multiplex PCR. The profile shows tens of thousands of clones, around three quarters of them singletons. Specimen: CD4+ or CD8+ T cells sorted from blood, collected in a trial of the OX40 agonist ivuxolimab. All receptors derive from an adult with an advanced solid tumor such as melanoma, head and neck, liver or kidney cancer.

The genes are TRBV4-3 and TRBJ1-4; possible D gene TRBD1, 5 bases. The CDR3 is 17 residues long. Between the trimmed V and J ends, which lost 0 bases and 4 bases, there was a span of 15 bases. CDR1 and CDR2 (germline): LGHNA, YSLEER. CDR3: CASSQDRIGQGNEKLFF. CDR3 nucleotides: TGCGCCAGCAGCCAAGATCGCATCGGGCAGGGTAATGAAAAACTGTTTTTT.

The DNA for the CDR3 is TGTGCCAGCAGCTTTCTCCTACAGGGGAACGAGCAGTACTTC. This encodes CASSFLLQGNEQYF. This sequence joins TRBV7-2 and TRBJ2-7; 7 positions match TRBD1. Looked up from germline, CDR1 is SGHTA and CDR2 is FQGNSA. The V segment lost 3 bases and the J segment 5 bases; nucleotides outside the gene matches: 7. The CDR3 runs 14 residues. Using reference TRBV7-2 and TRBJ2-7 for the parts outside the CDR3, the full variable domain is GAGVSQSPSNKVTEKGKDVELRCDPISGHTALYWYRQSLGQGLEFLIYFQGNSAPDKSGLPSDRFSAERTGGSVSTLTIQRTQQEDSAVYLCASSFLLQGNEQYFGPGTRLTVT.

Concerning this clone: Additional DNA sequences in this sample encode the identical CDR3. The chain carries TRBV4-3 and TRBJ1-2, with D maybe TRBD1 (5 bases). This CDR3 region has 15 residues. V was pared by 0 bases and J by 2 bases, with 10 bases between. The germline V gene encodes CDR1 LGHNA and CDR2 YSLEER. The CDR3 loop reads CASSQDGGINYGYTF. As DNA, the CDR3 is TGCGCCAGCAGCCAAGATGGGGGTATAAACTATGGCTACACCTTC.

The chain employs TRBV7-9 and TRBJ1-4, with D maybe TRBD1 (5 bases). CDR1 is SEHNR and CDR2 is FQNEAQ in the germline V gene (reference sequence). Trimming took off 5 bases at V and 2 bases at J, with 15 bases between the two ends. The CDR3 runs to 16 residues. In DNA form, the CDR3 reads TGTGCCAGCAGCCGAGCAGGGATTAGGACTAATGAAAAACTGTTTTTT. It encodes CASSRAGIRTNEKLFF.

V usage is TRBV29-1 and J usage is TRBJ1-1, with no clear D. Trimming removed 7 bases at V and 6 bases at J, with 18 bases between. Germline lookup yields CDR1 SQVTM and CDR2 ANQGSEA. This CDR3 comprises 13 residues. In DNA form, the CDR3 reads TGCAGCGGTGGACGGGTGGATAATCCTGAAGCTTTCTTT. As protein: CSGGRVDNPEAFF.

This chain links TRBV28 with TRBJ2-1; D unresolved. Germline V gene lookup returns CDR1 MDHEN and CDR2 SYDVKM. The CDR3 is 15 residues long. V lost 6 bases and J 6 bases, leaving 18 bases between the germline ends. Written as DNA, the CDR3 is TGTGCCAGCAGAGGTCGGACCCAACCTCTCAATGAGCAGTTCTTC. Amino acid sequence: CASRGRTQPLNEQFF.

The chain combines TRBV6-6 with TRBJ2-1, with 7 positions matching TRBD1. Losses at the gene ends were 8 bases for V and 0 bases for J; bases not matched to a gene: 7. The CDR3 runs to 15 residues. Germline V CDR1 and CDR2: MNHNY, SVGAGI (reference sequence). CDR3 protein: CASLGQMSSYNEQFF. CDR3 coding DNA: TGTGCCAGCTTGGGACAGATGAGCTCCTACAATGAGCAGTTCTTC.

The CDR3 DNA sequence: TGTGCCAGCAGCTTACCCAAACTAGCTATCGAGCAGTTCTTC. Protein: CASSLPKLAIEQFF. The chain links TRBV7-9 to TRBJ2-1; possibly TRBD2 for D (6 bases). Germline lookup yields CDR1 SEHNR and CDR2 FQNEAQ (reference sequence). The CDR3 length is 14 residues. The V and J ends lost 2 bases and 10 bases respectively, with 15 bases between them.

The table lists this clone with a few counts. The J gene is TRBJ2-2, the V gene TRBV11-2; possible D gene TRBD2, 5 bases. From germline, CDR1 is SGHAT and CDR2 FQNNGV. V was trimmed by 2 bases and J by 1 base, leaving 8 bases between them. This CDR3 is 15 amino acids long. CDR3 DNA sequence: TGTGCCAGCAGCTTAACCGGGGAGAACACCGGGGAGCTGTTTTTT. It is translated as CASSLTGENTGELFF. The whole variable domain, filled in from reference TRBV11-2 and TRBJ2-2, reads EAGVAQSPRYKIIEKRQSVAFWCNPISGHATLYWYQQILGQGPKLLIQFQNNGVVDDSQLPKDRFSAERLKGVDSTLKIQPAKLEDSAVYLCASSLTGENTGELFFGEGSRLTVL.

The rearrangement links TRBV4-1 to TRBJ2-7; 13 nucleotides line up with TRBD2. Germline CDR1 is MGHRA and CDR2 is YSYEKL. The CDR3 has 15 residues. The V gene end was trimmed by 6 bases and the J gene end by 2 bases; junction bases not matched to a gene: 4. The CDR3: CASSLTSGGPYEQYF. In DNA, the CDR3 is TGCGCCAGCAGTCTGACTAGCGGGGGGCCCTACGAGCAGTACTTC.

The V gene is TRBV7-9, the J gene TRBJ1-2; D is possibly TRBD1 (5 bases). The germline gives CDR1 SEHNR, CDR2 FQNEAQ (reference sequence). Trimming left V 8 bases short and J 6 bases short, with 13 bases between. This CDR3 region has 12 residues. The CDR3 nucleotides read TGTGCCAGCTCGGGGGACGCGCATGGCTACACCTTC. This gives the protein CASSGDAHGYTF.

This chain links TRBV6-1 with TRBJ1-5; 9 bases are a match to TRBD1. The CDR3 is 15 amino acids. Losses at the gene ends were 5 bases for V and 5 bases for J; bases not matched to a gene: 7. Looked up from germline, CDR1 is MNHNS and CDR2 is SASEGT. This CDR3 reads CASSKTGGGDQPQHF. The CDR3 DNA is TGTGCCAGCAGTAAAACAGGGGGCGGGGATCAGCCCCAGCATTTT.

This clone was detected a few times. The CDR3 is CASSDRDRLDTDTQYF. Written as DNA, the CDR3 is TGTGCCAGCAGCGACAGGGACCGCCTGGACACAGATACGCAGTATTTT. J is TRBJ2-3 and V is TRBV28; 7 nucleotides align to TRBD1. Per germline, CDR1 MDHEN and CDR2 SYDVKM. The CDR3 extends over 16 amino acids. After removal of 6 bases from V and 2 bases from J, the junction contained 11 bases not matched to a gene.

The rearrangement joins TRBV10-3 to TRBJ2-5, with 9 bases lining up with TRBD2. The CDR3 is 15 amino acids. Germline values: CDR1 ENHRY, CDR2 SYGVKD. The trim removed 3 bases at V and 3 bases at J, leaving 5 bases unmatched. The CDR3 region is CAISEAGGLKETQYF. CDR3 DNA sequence: TGTGCCATCAGTGAAGCGGGGGGTTTAAAAGAGACCCAGTACTTC.

The rearrangement joins TRBV7-8 to TRBJ2-7, with D hard to call. This CDR3 comprises 13 residues. CDR1 and CDR2 from the germline V gene are SGHVS and FQNEAQ. Trimming removed 1 base at V and 2 bases at J, with 6 bases between. This CDR3 reads CASSLGAPYEQYF. CDR3 bases: TGTGCCAGCAGCTTAGGAGCCCCCTACGAGCAGTACTTC.

This clone appeared a few times. In nucleotides, the CDR3 is TGTGCCAGCAGTCCCCATAGCGGTATTTCCTACGAGCAGTACTTC. This gives the protein CASSPHSGISYEQYF. J is TRBJ2-7 and V is TRBV6-5; TRBD2 might be the D (6 bases). The CDR3 spans 15 residues. The germline gives CDR1 MNHEY, CDR2 SVGAGI. With 5 bases removed from V and 1 base from J, the gap between germline ends came to 15 bases.

V and J are TRBV12-5 and TRBJ2-2; D is possibly TRBD2 (5 bases). The CDR3 totals 17 residues. The ends were cut back, 4 bases at V and 0 bases at J, with 15 bases in the middle. Per germline, CDR1 LGHNT and CDR2 FRNRAP. This chain's CDR3 is CASGWIRTQANTGELFF. The CDR3, as DNA: TGTGCTAGTGGTTGGATTAGGACTCAGGCGAACACCGGGGAGCTGTTTTTT. The whole variable domain, remainder taken from reference TRBV12-5 and TRBJ2-2, is DARVTQTPRHKVTEMGQEVTMRCQPILGHNTVFWYRQTMMQGLELLAYFRNRAPLDDSGMPKDRFSAEMPDATLATLKIQPSEPRDSAVYFCASGWIRTQANTGELFFGEGSRLTVL.

The rearrangement links TRBV6-1 to TRBJ2-7, with unresolved D. Germline lookup yields CDR1 MNHNS and CDR2 SASEGT. With 7 bases removed from V and 2 bases from J, the gap between germline ends came to 12 bases. The CDR3 consists of 13 residues. The CDR3 sequence is CASILDWPYEQYF. The CDR3 region has the DNA TGTGCCAGCATCCTTGACTGGCCCTACGAGCAGTACTTC.

The chain couples TRBV5-6 to TRBJ2-7, with 7 bases lining up with TRBD2. J gave up 3 bases and V 1 base, and 1 base lay outside the gene matches. The CDR3 sequence is 13 residues long. Germline V lookup: CDR1 SGHDT, CDR2 YYEEEE. Here the CDR3 reads CASSLRGDYEQYF. The CDR3 DNA follows: TGTGCCAGCAGCTTGCGGGGGGACTACGAGCAGTACTTC. Supplemented by reference TRBV5-6 and TRBJ2-7, the full variable domain reads DAGVTQSPTHLIKTRGQQVTLRCSPKSGHDTVSWYQQALGQGPQFIFQYYEEEERQRGNFPDRFSGHQFPNYSSELNVNALLLGDSALYLCASSLRGDYEQYFGPGTRLTVT.

This rearrangement joins TRBV7-9 to TRBJ1-5, with 9 positions matching TRBD1. Germline trimming cut 5 bases from V and 3 bases from J; bases unmatched to any gene: 5. Germline values: CDR1 SEHNR, CDR2 FQNEAQ (reference sequence). The CDR3 is made up of 15 amino acids. Here the CDR3 DNA reads TGTGCCAGCAGCCGCACAGGGGGCCCCAATCAGCCCCAGCATTTT. It yields the protein CASSRTGGPNQPQHF.

V and J are TRBV6-5 and TRBJ1-2; TRBD1 aligns across 7 bases. CDR1 is MNHEY and CDR2 is SVGAGI in the germline V gene. The ends lost 5 bases at V and 7 bases at J; junction bases unmatched: 10. This CDR3 spans 14 amino acids. In DNA, the CDR3 is TGTGCCAGCAGTACAGGGGACAGCGGGACTGGCTACACCTTC. Protein: CASSTGDSGTGYTF.

The chain employs TRBV19 and TRBJ2-1, with 8 bases matching TRBD2. Germline CDR1 LNHDA, CDR2 SQIVND (reference sequence). The CDR3 covers 15 residues. V dropped 3 bases and J dropped 6; count of bases not matched to a gene: 7. CDR3 in DNA: TGTGCCAGTAGTATTTTATGGACTAGCCCCAATGAGCAGTTCTTC. Protein: CASSILWTSPNEQFF.

By share of the sample, this clone is medium-sized. The chain couples TRBV29-1 to TRBJ1-2; D is perhaps TRBD1 (6 bases). Germline lookup yields CDR1 SQVTM and CDR2 ANQGSEA. V gave up 3 bases and J gave up 8 bases, with 16 bases separating them. This CDR3 spans 13 amino acids. The CDR3 reads CSVENFRGEGYTF. The CDR3 DNA is TGCAGCGTTGAGAACTTCAGGGGTGAGGGCTACACCTTC.

V usage is TRBV20-1 and J usage is TRBJ2-7, with D perhaps matching TRBD1 or TRBD2 (6 bases each). Trimming took 6 bases from V and 7 from J, leaving 10 bases between them. Germline V lookup: CDR1 DFQATT, CDR2 SNEGSKA (reference sequence). This CDR3 has 10 amino acids. In nucleotides, the CDR3 is TGCAGTGCGACTAGGGGGGAGCAGTACTTC. It encodes CSATRGEQYF.

This sequence joins TRBV10-2 and TRBJ2-7; no clear D gene. The CDR3 is 13 amino acids. Trimming left V 8 bases short and J 2 bases short, with 13 bases between. Germline V lookup: CDR1 WSHSY, CDR2 SAAADI. CDR3 in DNA: TGCGCCAGCGGCGAGTCTAATGCCTACGAGCAGTACTTC. Its translation is CASGESNAYEQYF.

The J gene is TRBJ2-7, the V gene TRBV6-1; 8 positions match TRBD1. After removal of 6 bases from V and 0 bases from J, the junction contained 4 bases not matched to a gene. CDR3 length: 14 residues. From germline, CDR1 is MNHNS and CDR2 SASEGT. The CDR3 protein is CASSQQGDSYEQYF. The CDR3 DNA follows: TGTGCCAGCAGCCAACAGGGGGACTCCTACGAGCAGTACTTC.